Described below is a single TCR beta chain sequence and its context. Before being deemed recovered, Cohort 3 donors had two negative PCRs, clearance, or symptom resolution. Germline CDR1 reads MDHEN; CDR2 reads SYDVKM. The CDR3 is 17 residues long. The junction had 8 bases not matched to a gene; V was cut back by 3 bases and J by 1 base. The data belong to a study of blood T cell repertoires in COVID-19. Study-wide context: Acute and convalescent COVID-19 specimens originated in the United States, Italy and Spain.

Assay used: immunoSEQ multiplex PCR; TCRdb lists only in-frame clones, some missing. The sample comprises roughly 220,000 clones, about 87% of which are singletons, and just over 2.5% rests with the top ten. This TCR was sampled from a young woman who had recovered from COVID-19. This rearrangement joins TRBV28 to TRBJ2-5; TRBD2 matches at 10 bases. Material for sequencing was PBMCs or T cells enriched from blood (not recorded which). The DNA for the CDR3 is TGTGCCAGCAGTTTTTCCGCTAGCGGGAGAAGCCAAGAGACCCAGTACTTC. Encoded protein: CASSFSASGRSQETQYF.